This T cell receptor (beta chain) was found in a study of cytomegalovirus exposure and HLA in healthy donors. Study findings and constraints: Listed as cytomegalovirus-associated were over 150 TCR beta chains. As was reported, the classifier diagnosed cytomegalovirus status with high specificity and sensitivity.

Sequenced by immunoSEQ multiplex PCR; TCRdb stores in-frame clones only, minus some. The sample lists about 110,000 clones, roughly 90% seen once, with roughly 2.2% in the top ten. The CDR3 length is 17 residues. Looked up from germline, CDR1 is SEHNR and CDR2 is FQNEAQ (reference sequence). J lost 2 bases, V lost 6 bases, and 15 bases had no gene match. The donors formed part of the roughly 120-subject validation cohort, distinct from the approximately 670-subject first cohort. Regarding this clone: What it recognizes is unknown.

The source is a woman between 18 and 29 years old in good health and CMV-seronegative. The chain joins TRBV7-9 to TRBJ2-5; 7 bases line up with TRBD1. Sequencing was performed on PBMCs. The DNA for the CDR3 is TGTGCCAGCAGACCCCGAACAGGGGAAGCAGGACAAGAGACCCAGTACTTC. Translated, it gives CASRPRTGEAGQETQYF.